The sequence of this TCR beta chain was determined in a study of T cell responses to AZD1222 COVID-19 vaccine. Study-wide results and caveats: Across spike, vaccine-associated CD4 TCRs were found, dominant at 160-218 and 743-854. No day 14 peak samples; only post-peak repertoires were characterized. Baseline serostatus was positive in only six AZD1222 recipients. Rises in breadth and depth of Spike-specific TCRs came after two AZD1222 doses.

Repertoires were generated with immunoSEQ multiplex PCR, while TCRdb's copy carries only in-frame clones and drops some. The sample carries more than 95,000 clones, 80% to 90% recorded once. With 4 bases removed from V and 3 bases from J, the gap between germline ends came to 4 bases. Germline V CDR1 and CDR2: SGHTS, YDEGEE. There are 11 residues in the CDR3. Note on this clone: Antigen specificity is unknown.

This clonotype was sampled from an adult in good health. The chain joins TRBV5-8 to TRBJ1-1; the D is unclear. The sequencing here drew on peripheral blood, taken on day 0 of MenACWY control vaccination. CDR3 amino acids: CASSPDTEAFF. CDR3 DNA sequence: TGTGCCAGCAGCCCAGACACTGAAGCTTTCTTT.